A single sample is the source of the 15 T cell receptor beta chains below, sequenced in a study of OX40 agonist ivuxolimab in advanced cancers. The method was immunoSEQ multiplex PCR; TCRdb's version includes in-frame clones alone and lacks a portion of them. This table holds around 50,000 clones, about 79% found once. Here the sequenced sample was CD4+ or CD8+ T cells sorted from blood, taken in a trial of the OX40 agonist ivuxolimab. The receptors stem from an adult with an advanced solid tumor such as melanoma, head and neck, liver or kidney cancer.

This clone has just one count. The rearrangement uses TRBV7-9 and TRBJ1-2, with D possibly being TRBD1 (5 bases). This CDR3 spans 14 amino acids. V lost 5 bases to trimming and J lost 8 bases, with 18 bases between them. Germline V CDR1 and CDR2: SEHNR, FQNEAQ (reference sequence). CDR3: CASSPLQGRGGYTF. The DNA for the CDR3 is TGTGCCAGCAGCCCCCTCCAGGGCAGAGGAGGCTACACCTTC.

This clone was detected only a few times. The chain joins TRBV7-8 to TRBJ1-3, with D perhaps matching TRBD1 (5 bases). Germline lookup yields CDR1 SGHVS and CDR2 FQNEAQ. Trimming left V 5 bases short and J 1 base short, with 9 bases between. The CDR3 contains 14 residues. For the CDR3, the DNA is TGTGCCAGCAGCGTACAGGCTTCTGGAAACACCATATATTTT. Its translation is CASSVQASGNTIYF.

The chain couples TRBV5-4 to TRBJ2-3, with TRBD1 identical over 7 bases. CDR3 length equals 15 residues. J was trimmed by 4 bases and V by 4 bases; bases with no gene match: 9. Per germline, CDR1 SGHNT and CDR2 YYREEE (reference sequence). The CDR3 DNA reads TGTGCCAGCAGCCCCCGACAGGGTGGGGCAGATACGCAGTATTTT. Its protein is CASSPRQGGADTQYF.

This clone was seen only a few times. The chain recombines TRBV7-8 with TRBJ2-7; possibly TRBD2 for D (6 bases). With 4 bases removed from V and 7 bases from J, the gap between germline ends came to 17 bases. CDR1 is SGHVS and CDR2 is FQNEAQ in the germline V gene. The CDR3 is 14 amino acids. CDR3 sequence (DNA): TGTGCCAGCAGCTCCACGGGACTCCCCACGGAGCAGTACTTC. Amino acid sequence: CASSSTGLPTEQYF.

Only a few counts were recorded for this clone. This sequence joins TRBV19 and TRBJ1-5, with 8 bases matching TRBD1. Germline lookup yields CDR1 LNHDA and CDR2 SQIVND (reference sequence). The CDR3 loop spans 14 amino acids. The J segment lost 2 bases and the V segment lost 5 bases, leaving 2 bases of the junction unmatched. CDR3: CASSPQGGNQPQHF. CDR3 nucleotide sequence: TGTGCCAGTAGTCCACAGGGGGGCAATCAGCCCCAGCATTTT.

The chain links TRBV5-4 to TRBJ1-5; no clear D. Germline CDR1 SGHNT, CDR2 YYREEE (reference sequence). Trimming removed 4 bases at V and 0 bases at J, with 11 bases between. This CDR3 is built from 15 residues. CDR3 in amino acids: CASSPDPISNQPQHF. CDR3 in DNA: TGTGCCAGCAGCCCGGACCCGATTAGCAATCAGCCCCAGCATTTT.

The chain employs TRBV18 and TRBJ2-3; D perhaps matches TRBD2 (6 bases). This CDR3 comprises 15 residues. Trimming cost V 2 bases and J 3 bases, with 12 bases left between them. Germline loops: CDR1 KGHSH, CDR2 LQKENI. In DNA form, the CDR3 reads TGTGCCAGCTCACCAGGAGGGTTTGGGACAGATACGCAGTATTTT. It translates to CASSPGGFGTDTQYF.

The chain couples TRBV25-1 to TRBJ2-7, with D perhaps assigned TRBD1 or TRBD2 (5 bases each). The CDR3 contains 15 residues. Germline V gene lookup returns CDR1 MGHDK and CDR2 SYGVNS. V lost 1 base to trimming and J lost 2 bases, with 12 bases between them. The chain's CDR3 is CASSEFGGATYEQYF. The DNA for the CDR3 is TGTGCCAGCAGTGAATTTGGGGGAGCGACCTACGAGCAGTACTTC.

The chain combines TRBV7-8 with TRBJ2-2; no clear D. Deletions cut 3 bases from V and 7 bases from J, with 18 bases between. The CDR3 consists of 16 residues. CDR1 and CDR2 (germline): SGHVS, FQNEAQ. The CDR3, as DNA: TGTGCCAGCAGCTTTTCCCAAGGCGGTTCAGGCGGGGAGCTGTTTTTT. This sequence encodes CASSFSQGGSGGELFF.

V and J are TRBV6-4 and TRBJ2-1; D ambiguous. Between the trimmed V and J ends, which lost 4 bases and 0 bases, there was a span of 10 bases. Germline loops: CDR1 MRHNA, CDR2 SNTAGT. This CDR3 has 15 residues. The CDR3 sequence is CASSVMPSSYNEQFF. CDR3 in DNA: TGTGCCAGCAGTGTCATGCCCAGCTCCTACAATGAGCAGTTCTTC.

The chain combines TRBV9 with TRBJ2-2; 7 bases are a match to TRBD2. The J segment lost 6 bases and the V segment lost 5 bases, leaving 22 bases of the junction unmatched. The germline V gene has CDR1 SGDLS and CDR2 YYNGEE. The CDR3 covers 19 residues. CDR3 in DNA: TGTGCCAGCAGTTGGGACCCCAGCGCGGCGGGAGTTGTTTCCGGGGAGCTGTTTTTT. It codes for CASSWDPSAAGVVSGELFF.

As concerns this clone: This sample also contains other DNA sequences that code for the same CDR3. This sequence joins TRBV5-1 and TRBJ1-1; maybe TRBD1 (5 bases). There are 13 residues in the CDR3. Germline CDR1 SGHRS, CDR2 YFSETQ. Trimming cost V 0 bases and J 8 bases, with 11 bases left between them. CDR3: CASSLEGRGEAFF. Here the CDR3 DNA reads TGCGCCAGCAGCTTGGAGGGGCGGGGGGAAGCTTTCTTT.

V and J are TRBV15 and TRBJ1-5; 10 bases line up with TRBD1. Germline V gene sequence: CDR1 LNHNV, CDR2 YYDKDF (reference sequence). J lost 6 bases, V lost 1 base, and 3 bases had no gene match. The CDR3 has 15 residues. Here the CDR3 DNA reads TGTGCCACCAGCAGAGGGGACAGGGGCGCTCAGCCCCAGCATTTT. Amino acids: CATSRGDRGAQPQHF.

This chain links TRBV5-5 with TRBJ2-1, with 8 nucleotides matching TRBD2. The trim removed 4 bases at V and 5 bases at J, leaving 11 bases unmatched. Germline loops: CDR1 SGHKS, CDR2 YYEKEE (reference sequence). This CDR3 comprises 16 residues. CDR3: CASSPWGREAHNEQFF. For the CDR3, the DNA is TGTGCCAGCAGCCCCTGGGGGCGGGAGGCGCACAATGAGCAGTTCTTC.

CDR3 bases: TGTGCCAGCAGCTTCGGTGACAGTTCTGAAGCTTTCTTT. The encoded protein is CASSFGDSSEAFF. The rearrangement links TRBV5-4 to TRBJ1-1; possible D gene TRBD1, 5 bases. V lost 2 bases, J lost 6 bases, and 11 bases lay in between. The CDR3 runs to 13 residues. Per germline, CDR1 SGHNT and CDR2 YYREEE (reference sequence).